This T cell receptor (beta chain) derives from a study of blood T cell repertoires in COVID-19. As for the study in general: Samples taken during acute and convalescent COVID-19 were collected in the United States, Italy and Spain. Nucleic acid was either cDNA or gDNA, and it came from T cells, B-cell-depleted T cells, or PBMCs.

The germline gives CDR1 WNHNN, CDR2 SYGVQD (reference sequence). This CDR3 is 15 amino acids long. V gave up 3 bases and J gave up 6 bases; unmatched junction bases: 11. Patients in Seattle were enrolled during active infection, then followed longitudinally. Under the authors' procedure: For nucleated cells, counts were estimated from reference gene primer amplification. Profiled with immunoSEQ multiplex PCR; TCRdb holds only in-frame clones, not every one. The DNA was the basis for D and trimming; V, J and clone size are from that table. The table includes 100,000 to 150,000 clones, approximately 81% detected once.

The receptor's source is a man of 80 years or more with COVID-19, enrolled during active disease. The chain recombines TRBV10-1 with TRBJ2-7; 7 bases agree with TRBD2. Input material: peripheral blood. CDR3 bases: TGCGCCAGCAGTGACTCCGGACTATGGGGGGGCGAGCAGTACTTC. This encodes CASSDSGLWGGEQYF.